This is a list of T cell receptor beta chains from one sample in a study of blood T cell repertoires in COVID-19. Some clones are missing from TCRdb's copy, which holds only in-frame ones; the method was immunoSEQ multiplex PCR. Among 120,000 to 150,000 clones listed, about 84% were seen once. Sequencing was done on a sample of peripheral blood. Every receptor here comes from a woman aged 45-65 years with acute or convalescent COVID-19. The CDR3 runs from the conserved cysteine through the conserved F or W. A D gene is named only where the DNA matches it firmly. Clone size appears in some rows only: once, few, many, or a class for an expanded clone.

D,V,size,J,DNA,CDR3
NA,TRBV7-3,NA,TRBJ2-5,TGTGCCAGCAGCTTAAGGGTGGAGGAGACCCAGTACTTC,CASSLRVEETQYF
TRBD1,TRBV6-2/TRBV6-3,NA,TRBJ1-4,TGTGCCAGCAGTCTCCATGGACAGGGGGGTGAAAAACTGTTTTTT,CASSLHGQGGEKLFF
NA,TRBV7-3,NA,TRBJ1-6,TGTGCCAGCAGCTTAGAAAACGGCGTCGGGTCACCCCTCCACTTT,CASSLENGVGSPLHF
NA,TRBV12-1,NA,TRBJ1-6,TGTGCCAGCAGCTCCCAACGGGGCTCCTATAATTCACCCCTCCACTTT,CASSSQRGSYNSPLHF
NA,TRBV7-9,NA,TRBJ2-7,TGTGCCAGCAGCCTCCCAGGGGCCGAGCAGTACTTC,CASSLPGAEQYF
TRBD1,TRBV5-4,NA,TRBJ1-2,TGTGCCAGCAGCTTTACGACAGGGGATGGCTACACCTTC,CASSFTTGDGYTF
TRBD1,TRBV19,NA,TRBJ2-7,TGTGCCAGTAGTGGACAGGGTTACGAGCAGTACTTC,CASSGQGYEQYF
NA,TRBV4-1,NA,TRBJ1-5,TGCGCCAGCAGCCGAGGGGGTTTCGTCGATTATAGCAATCAGCCCCAGCATTTT,CASSRGGFVDYSNQPQHF
NA,TRBV4-1,NA,TRBJ2-7,TGCGCCAGCAGCCAAGACAATCGAGTCTACGAGCAGTACTTC,CASSQDNRVYEQYF
NA,TRBV7-6,NA,TRBJ1-5,TGTGCCAGCAGCTCCGAGGGGGTTCGGGGTCAGCCCCAGCATTTT,CASSSEGVRGQPQHF
TRBD2,TRBV7-3,NA,TRBJ2-1,TGTGCCAGCAGCTTATCTAGCGGGGGGAGTAATGAGCAGTTCTTC,CASSLSSGGSNEQFF
TRBD1,TRBV3-1/TRBV3-2,NA,TRBJ1-1,TGTGCCAGCAGCCAAGGTCGACAGGGTGGTTATAGGGACACTGAAGCTTTCTTT,CASSQGRQGGYRDTEAFF
NA,TRBV5-1,NA,TRBJ1-6,TGCGCCAGCAGCTTAAATAATAATTCACCCCTCCACTTT,CASSLNNNSPLHF
NA,TRBV12-3/TRBV12-4,once,TRBJ1-2,TGTGCCAGCAGCCCGAGCCAGGGCTTAGGCTACACCTTC,CASSPSQGLGYTF
NA,TRBV28,NA,TRBJ2-3,TGTGCCAGCAGTTATACAGCTAGCACAGATACGCAGTATTTT,CASSYTASTDTQYF
NA,TRBV18,NA,TRBJ1-1,TGTGCCAGCTCACCCCCGGGGTTCTTGGGGAACACTGAAGCTTTCTTT,CASSPPGFLGNTEAFF
NA,TRBV6-2/TRBV6-3,once,TRBJ2-7,TGTGCCAGCAGTACCGACTACTACGAGCAGTACTTC,CASSTDYYEQYF